What follows are 26 T cell receptor beta chains derived from one specimen sequenced in a study of OX40 agonist ivuxolimab in advanced cancers. Produced via immunoSEQ multiplex PCR; TCRdb's table is partial and in-frame only. The sample lists 90,000 to 100,000 clones; around nine tenths were seen once. The sequencing used CD4+ or CD8+ T cells sorted from blood, collected in a trial of the OX40 agonist ivuxolimab. The receptors were gathered from an adult with an advanced solid tumor such as melanoma, head and neck, liver or kidney cancer.

This clone occurred once. This chain links TRBV2 with TRBJ1-5, with D perhaps TRBD1 (6 bases). The V gene's germline CDR1 is SNHLY and CDR2 FYNNEI. Trimming shortened V by 6 bases and J by 1 base, and 10 bases separated the two germline ends. This CDR3 comprises 14 residues. The CDR3 sequence: CASRAGGSNQPQHF. CDR3 sequence (DNA): TGTGCCAGCAGGGCGGGGGGCAGCAATCAGCCCCAGCATTTT.

This sequence joins TRBV5-1 and TRBJ1-6; TRBD1 might be the D (6 bases). The V end was cut by 3 bases, the J end by 14 bases, with 21 bases between. The germline V gene encodes CDR1 SGHRS and CDR2 YFSETQ. This CDR3 region has 15 residues. The CDR3 nucleotides are TGCGCCAGCAGCTCAACACAGGGTGGGGGTAGGGCCCTCCACTTT. This translates into CASSSTQGGGRALHF.

The gene calls are TRBV27 and TRBJ2-6; tentatively, D is TRBD1 or TRBD2 (5 bases each). The V and J ends lost 3 bases and 3 bases respectively, with 9 bases between them. This CDR3 contains 15 residues. Germline V CDR1 and CDR2: MNHEY, SMNVEV (reference sequence). The CDR3 reads CASSFLGVGANVLTF. In DNA, the CDR3 is TGTGCCAGCAGTTTTTTGGGGGTTGGGGCCAACGTCCTGACTTTC.

The rearrangement links TRBV6-6 to TRBJ2-7, with TRBD2 as a possible D gene (6 bases). This CDR3 has 16 amino acids. CDR1 and CDR2 (germline): MNHNY, SVGAGI (reference sequence). Trimming pared 7 bases from V and 1 base from J, leaving 20 bases between. The CDR3 is CASTPRDGGLSYEQYF. CDR3 nucleotides: TGTGCCAGCACCCCCCGAGACGGGGGTCTTTCCTACGAGCAGTACTTC.

This clone has just a few counts. The genes are TRBV7-2 and TRBJ2-3; D ambiguous. Between the trimmed V and J ends, which lost 3 bases and 2 bases, there was a span of 12 bases. The germline gives CDR1 SGHTA, CDR2 FQGNSA. CDR3 length: 15 amino acids. CDR3 DNA sequence: TGTGCCAGCAGCTTGGTCTCGAAGTCCACAGATACGCAGTATTTT. It is translated as CASSLVSKSTDTQYF.

This rearrangement joins TRBV9 to TRBJ1-4, with 8 bases lining up with TRBD1. Per the germline V gene, CDR1 is SGDLS and CDR2 is YYNGEE. With 4 bases clipped from V and 3 bases from J, the junction kept 5 bases outside the gene matches. The CDR3 runs 15 residues. CDR3 DNA sequence: TGTGCCAGCAGCAGACAGGGGAGGCCTAATGAAAAACTGTTTTTT. It encodes CASSRQGRPNEKLFF.

The genes are TRBV6-5 and TRBJ2-7; either TRBD1 or TRBD2 may supply D (6 bases each). The CDR3 runs to 13 residues. CDR1 is MNHEY, CDR2 SVGAGI, per germline. Trimming removed 0 bases at V and 5 bases at J, with 8 bases between. This chain's CDR3 is CASSYSRGDEQYF. The CDR3 region has the DNA TGTGCCAGCAGTTACTCGAGGGGGGACGAGCAGTACTTC.

CDR3 protein: CASSHRQTYNEQFF. As DNA, the CDR3 is TGTGCCAGCTCCCACCGACAGACCTACAATGAGCAGTTCTTC. This sequence joins TRBV18 and TRBJ2-1, with D perhaps matching TRBD1 (5 bases). CDR3 length: 14 amino acids. The V gene's germline CDR1 is KGHSH and CDR2 LQKENI. The V end lost 6 bases, the J end lost 2 bases, and 11 bases lay between the germline ends.

The chain links TRBV28 to TRBJ2-7; maybe TRBD1 (6 bases). Trimming shortened V by 4 bases and J by 3 bases, and 13 bases separated the two germline ends. CDR1 MDHEN and CDR2 SYDVKM come from the germline V gene. The CDR3 has 14 residues. The CDR3 sequence: CASSSQGQIYEQYF. For the CDR3, the DNA is TGTGCCAGCAGTTCCCAAGGACAGATCTACGAGCAGTACTTC. The whole variable domain, filled in from reference TRBV28 and TRBJ2-7, reads DVKVTQSSRYLVKRTGEKVFLECVQDMDHENMFWYRQDPGLGLRLIYFSYDVKMKEKGDIPEGYSVSREKKERFSLILESASTNQTSMYLCASSSQGQIYEQYFGPGTRLTVT.

V gene TRBV27 combines with J gene TRBJ2-1; the D is unclear. In germline, CDR1 is MNHEY, CDR2 SMNVEV (reference sequence). Trimming left V 5 bases short and J 2 bases short, with 10 bases between. CDR3 length: 14 residues. CDR3 loop: CASSATEAYNEQFF. The CDR3 DNA follows: TGTGCCAGCAGTGCTACAGAGGCCTACAATGAGCAGTTCTTC.

The rearrangement uses TRBV7-2 and TRBJ1-5; maybe TRBD1 (5 bases). The CDR3 covers 14 residues. The V gene's germline CDR1 is SGHTA and CDR2 FQGNSA. V was cut by 5 bases and J by 5 bases, with 13 bases left in between. The CDR3 nucleotides read TGTGCCAGCAGCAATCTATGGGGGGATCAGCCCCAGCATTTT. It translates to CASSNLWGDQPQHF.

This chain uses TRBV9 with TRBJ2-5; 7 bases fit TRBD2. V was pared by 3 bases and J by 4 bases, with 15 bases of the junction left unmatched. Per the germline V gene, CDR1 is SGDLS and CDR2 is YYNGEE. The CDR3 covers 17 residues. CDR3 coding DNA: TGTGCCAGCAGCGAAGGGAGGGCAGGCGGGAGAGGAGAGACCCAGTACTTC. Translation gives CASSEGRAGGRGETQYF.

V is TRBV19 and J is TRBJ1-2; D gene ambiguous. The CDR3 covers 12 residues. V was clipped by 0 bases and J by 6 bases, with 5 bases between them. Germline values: CDR1 LNHDA, CDR2 SQIVND (reference sequence). The CDR3 sequence: CASSIDTHGYTF. The DNA of the CDR3 is TGTGCCAGTAGTATAGACACCCATGGCTACACCTTC.

The chain employs TRBV9 and TRBJ1-2; 9 bases map to TRBD1. The germline V gene encodes CDR1 SGDLS and CDR2 YYNGEE. The CDR3 sequence is 14 residues long. Trimming cost V 0 bases and J 7 bases; bases outside gene matches: 4. CDR3 region: CASSVVGDRVGYTF. CDR3 sequence (DNA): TGTGCCAGCAGCGTAGTTGGGGACAGGGTTGGCTACACCTTC.

The V gene is TRBV11-1, the J gene TRBJ1-5; 7 nucleotides align to TRBD1. Germline CDR1 reads SGHAT; CDR2 reads FQDESV (reference sequence). The junction had 3 bases not matched to a gene; V was cut back by 3 bases and J by 7 bases. The CDR3 length is 13 residues. The CDR3 DNA is TGTGCCAGCAGCTTGGGGGACAGACAGCCCCAGCATTTT. The encoded protein is CASSLGDRQPQHF.

The rearrangement uses TRBV6-1 and TRBJ2-3; D is possibly TRBD1 or TRBD2 (5 bases each). V was trimmed by 6 bases and J by 7 bases, leaving 14 bases between them. CDR3 length equals 13 residues. The germline V gene has CDR1 MNHNS and CDR2 SASEGT. CDR3 bases: TGTGCCAGCAGGGCCTGGGACGTCAATACGCAGTATTTT. Translation gives CASRAWDVNTQYF.

This clone was picked up one time. The chain links TRBV6-1 to TRBJ2-1, with D possibly being TRBD2 (5 bases). The CDR3 runs to 13 residues. V was trimmed by 2 bases and J by 6 bases, leaving 8 bases between them. Germline CDR1 MNHNS, CDR2 SASEGT. CDR3 sequence reads: CASSELGVNEQFF. The DNA for the CDR3 is TGTGCCAGCAGTGAACTCGGGGTCAATGAGCAGTTCTTC.

The chain joins TRBV7-9 to TRBJ2-2; D gene unclear. Germline CDR1 SEHNR, CDR2 FQNEAQ (reference sequence). V was clipped by 7 bases and J by 1 base, with 10 bases between them. CDR3 length: 14 residues. The CDR3 loop is CASTPTLNTGELFF. CDR3 DNA sequence: TGTGCCAGCACCCCTACCCTGAACACCGGGGAGCTGTTTTTT.

The chain carries TRBV7-9 and TRBJ1-6; D gene uncertain. The germline gives CDR1 SEHNR, CDR2 FQNEAQ (reference sequence). Trimming pared 5 bases from V and 16 bases from J, leaving 15 bases between. This CDR3 has 12 residues. The CDR3 region has the DNA TGTGCCAGCAGCCCCCAAGCGGACTCTCTCCACTTT. Amino acids: CASSPQADSLHF.

The rearrangement uses TRBV19 and TRBJ1-1; no clear D gene. The CDR3 covers 17 residues. Germline V gives CDR1 LNHDA, CDR2 SQIVND (reference sequence). The V end was cut by 5 bases, the J end by 0 bases, with 19 bases between. CDR3 sequence reads: CASSPREGGKMNTEAFF. The CDR3 coding sequence is TGTGCCAGTAGTCCGAGGGAAGGCGGTAAAATGAACACTGAAGCTTTCTTT.

This clone was counted once. This rearrangement joins TRBV7-2 to TRBJ2-5, with TRBD2 identical over 9 bases. This CDR3 is 17 amino acids long. The V gene end was trimmed by 5 bases and the J gene end by 1 base; junction bases not matched to a gene: 11. CDR1 SGHTA and CDR2 FQGNSA come from the germline V gene. The CDR3 region is CASSPPGLAKPQETQYF. CDR3 nucleotide sequence: TGTGCCAGCAGCCCGCCGGGACTAGCCAAACCCCAAGAGACCCAGTACTTC.

This chain connects TRBV5-6 to TRBJ1-3; the D is unclear. V was trimmed by 3 bases and J by 0 bases, leaving 13 bases between them. The CDR3 runs 16 residues. Germline V gives CDR1 SGHDT, CDR2 YYEEEE. CDR3 in DNA: TGTGCCAGCAGCTCCTTGGACGCCACCTCTGGAAACACCATATATTTT. Its protein is CASSSLDATSGNTIYF.

The chain uses TRBV19 and TRBJ2-5; D tentatively reads TRBD1 or TRBD2 (6 bases each). Germline V gene lookup returns CDR1 LNHDA and CDR2 SQIVND (reference sequence). With 7 bases removed from V and 1 base from J, the gap between germline ends came to 16 bases. This CDR3 spans 15 amino acids. The CDR3 sequence is CASTDHGGPQETQYF. The CDR3 bases are TGTGCCAGTACCGATCATGGGGGGCCCCAAGAGACCCAGTACTTC.

The V call is TRBV15, the J call TRBJ1-1, with 7 bases aligning to TRBD1. This CDR3 contains 14 residues. In germline, CDR1 is LNHNV, CDR2 YYDKDF (reference sequence). V shed 1 base and J 6 bases; nucleotides not matched to a gene: 5. CDR3 DNA: TGTGCCACCAGCAGAGGGGGGACAGCCCCTGAAGCTTTCTTT. Translation gives CATSRGGTAPEAFF.

This clone was seen only once. The rearrangement joins TRBV6-1 to TRBJ2-3; 8 bases are a match to TRBD2. With V trimmed by 3 bases and J by 5 bases, 10 bases remained unmatched. The CDR3 covers 16 residues. In germline, CDR1 is MNHNS, CDR2 SASEGT. The CDR3 here is CASSEGTSGTRDTQYF. In nucleotides, the CDR3 is TGTGCCAGCAGTGAGGGGACTAGTGGGACCAGAGATACGCAGTATTTT.

V and J are TRBV2 and TRBJ1-4; D ambiguous. Trimming removed 6 bases at V and 2 bases at J, with 13 bases between. In germline, CDR1 is SNHLY, CDR2 FYNNEI. There are 15 residues in the CDR3. The CDR3 nucleotides read TGTGCCAGCAGCCGGGCCCCCAACACTAATGAAAAACTGTTTTTT. Its translation: CASSRAPNTNEKLFF.